What follows describes a single T cell receptor (beta chain). Its binding antigen is unknown. No much larger clone exists at a distance of one base, and base qualities are not known. The data stem from a study of cytomegalovirus exposure and HLA in healthy donors (dated by TCRdb to the late 2010s). With regard to the full study: In an earlier analysis of 550 to 750 of the donors, approximately 260 Gb of sequence data and 120 million or so unique TCR beta sequences from roughly 200 million T cells were reported. Donor age, sex, ethnicity and CMV serostatus were compiled together with the repertoire data. HLA typing covered class I and class II loci at four-digit resolution. To decide whether each TCR beta V gene segment behaved as functional or pseudogenic, an earlier analysis of over 500 of the donors relied on high-throughput TCR beta sequencing. A few DR-DQ haplotypes were treated as single units for association and clustering because of strong linkage in the cohort. Among 350 to 400 genotyped donors of the cohort, an average of 235,054 unique TCR beta nucleotide sequences were sequenced per donor, roughly a sixth of them non-productive. In addition to the first cohort of hundreds of subjects, a separate validation cohort of 130 or so different subjects was used. Typing coverage differed by locus: A, B, C, DRB1 and DQB1 were typed in roughly 629-640 donors, DQA1 in 522, DPA1 in some 570, and DPB1 in just under 490. In a later genetic analysis, genome-wide SNP genotypes for about 55% of the 666 donors were used, and that subset was treated as a discovery cohort. In the later analysis, no new phenotypic data were used to find candidate immune exposures; instead, reliance was placed on TCR beta sequences and their occurrence across donors. To predict cytomegalovirus infection status, the study combined high-throughput TCR immunosequencing, statistical association of individual TCRs with disease status, and machine learning. Of the roughly 400 genotyped donors, approximately 81% were placed in the genetic ancestry cluster associated with self-reported Caucasian donors. The study aimed to test whether cataloging public T cell receptors could reveal signatures of past pathogen exposure. Every repertoire in the discovery cohort had been generated on one and the same sequencing platform. An early release covering roughly 600 HLA-typed donors comprised about 320 gigabases of sequencing data and 85 million or so unique TCR sequences. A later analysis re-examined previously published TCR beta repertoires from roughly 720 donors and added high-resolution HLA genotyping to investigate patterns of TCR occurrence. The study used immunosequencing to profile the T cell repertoires of under 700 subjects and linked those repertoires to cytomegalovirus serostatus. Broad study findings and their caveats: In an earlier analysis of about 550 of the donors, most TCR beta V segments were observed in productive rearrangements about 87% or about 30% of the time, broadly matching IMGT annotations. A few of the identified cytomegalovirus-associated TCR beta chains were confirmed in vitro to be specific for cytomegalovirus antigens. A further reported finding was that TCR beta sequences accurately predicted the HLA-A and HLA-B alleles for most subjects in the first cohort. The only immune exposure information available for the cohort was CMV serostatus. Sequencing depth was assumed to be roughly uniform across donors in the presence/absence analyses, though that assumption may not hold. According to a later genetic analysis, donors in an Asian-associated ancestry cluster had fewer N-insertions in productive TCRs than the approximately 610-donor mean. A later analysis found that HLA-associated TCR beta chains were more clonally expanded and had lower generation probabilities than equally common non-associated chains. Across donors, most TCR sequences were observed very rarely, whereas some public TCRs were present in many individuals. A cluster of highly shared sequence variants was judged likely to represent a technical artifact of the sequencing pipeline. In both the original and validation cohorts, the classifier was reported to diagnose cytomegalovirus status with high specificity and sensitivity. The study gave a list of 150 to 200 TCR beta chains associated with cytomegalovirus. Because counts were too low, about 18 rarely observed V segments, including chromosome 9 orphons, were excluded from the earlier analysis of several hundred of the donors. In a later analysis, most CMV-associated TCR beta chains were found to appear HLA-restricted, with HLA associations seemingly driven largely by CMV exposure. When HLA alleles, especially DR and DQ, strongly co-occurred, TCR associations were difficult to assign to individual alleles. Only TCR beta chains were sequenced in this cohort, and the absence of alpha or paired-chain data limited detectable features. Some IMGT-functional V segments, including TRBV6-2 and TRBV6-3, could not be distinguished by the 87-base-pair reads and were therefore excluded. Because HLA typing was missing for some donors at each locus, association tests included only the typed subset. In a later analysis, several top co-occurrence clusters were reported to appear linked to parvovirus B19, influenza, CMV and Epstein-Barr virus. Correlated functional status among segregating V segments might be attributable to linkage disequilibrium, but an unknown experimental factor could not be ruled out. In a later genetic analysis, a missense DCLRE1C variant was associated with V-gene and J-gene trimming of TCR beta chains, and the association was replicated in an independent cohort. It was suggested by the authors that the approach could potentially be generalized to other disease states and immunological phenotypes. In a later analysis, TCR association rates were found to vary across HLA loci, with the most associated TCRs seen for DRB1 alleles and the fewest for HLA-C alleles. In a later analysis, some 18,000 TCR beta sequences were associated with specific HLA alleles at a false discovery rate of 0.05.

The method was the immunoSEQ multiplex PCR assay. For the multiplex PCR, a mixture combining 60 forward primers for TCR Vbeta segments and 13 reverse primers for TCR Jbeta segments was used. Amplification of the CDR3 region of rearranged TCR beta genes was performed with a multiplex PCR assay on genomic DNA. The amplified TCR beta libraries were sequenced on the Illumina HiSeq System as 87-base-pair reads. As for the original processing: A later analysis tallied around 80 million unique TCR beta chains across the 700 or so repertoires, and around 9.9 million of those chains were shared by two or more donors. A nearest-neighbor algorithm error-corrected the raw reads and collapsed the reads into unique sequences, merging closely related sequences to remove PCR and sequencing errors. To assign V, D and J gene segments, CDR3 sequences were aligned to IMGT reference sequences. For a sequence to be retained, at least a six-nucleotide match to both a V gene segment and a J gene segment was required. A rearrangement counted as productive if the CDR3 had no stop codons and remained in frame with V and J, and every other rearrangement counted as non-productive. Following IMGT convention, CDR3 was defined as the stretch from the second conserved V-encoded cysteine to the conserved J-encoded phenylalanine. Sequences without an unambiguous match to a single V gene segment were excluded from the earlier analysis of several hundred of the donors. In an earlier analysis of 587 of the donors, a V segment was called functional when productive rearrangements were above 56.7%, and segregating when the standard deviation between donors exceeded 5%. A statistical classification framework was built for diagnosing cytomegalovirus status from the catalog of TCR beta chain sequences. In a later analysis, V and J genes were assigned by comparing TCR nucleotide sequences against IMGT/GENE-DB human TR gene sequences. In a later analysis, CDR3 sequences and most-parsimonious VDJ recombination scenarios were assigned using the TCRdist pipeline. In a later analysis, every TCR beta chain was defined by the combination of its CDR3 amino acid sequence and its V-gene family, and reads without a unique V-gene family were dropped. To address suspected cross-contamination and a sequencing artifact, a later analysis removed under 600 highly shared, low-generation-probability nucleotide sequences. For each public chain, a later analysis derived a clonal expansion index from normalized ranks of inferred template counts within each repertoire. A later analysis computed generation probabilities with a VDJ recombination model fitted to out-of-frame rearrangements, and checked the results against IGoR. Hypergeometric tests were used in a later analysis to score TCR-TCR, TCR-HLA and TCR-CMV co-occurrence, with a repertoire-size bias correction applied to the TCR pairs. False discovery rates were estimated in a later analysis by permuting HLA or CMV assignments 20 times. A later analysis grouped co-occurring TCRs with DBSCAN, adding TCRdist sequence similarity when clustering within HLA-allele-positive subsets. Co-occurrence clustering excluded repertoires with fewer than 30,000 or more than 120,000 public chains, plus five with anomalous nucleotide sharing. The clones in this table, taken by TCRdb from immuneACCESS, are in-frame only. Not every clone is retained; where verified, under half of the shortfall comes from an unresolved V gene, and the cause of the rest is unknown. V and J calls and clone size are those listed in that table; D and trimming were worked out from the DNA. The sample table records about 220,000 clones; less than 85% of these occur just once. Together, the top ten hold around 0.63% of the sample.

In total, 630 or so healthy bone marrow donors made up the cohort. Cohort members were all nominally healthy when sampled, although unrecorded immune exposures were likely present. The donor tested CMV seronegative, placing the donor among the 350 to 400 seronegative members of the cohort. Each donor provided a peripheral blood sample, and peripheral blood mononuclear cells were used for TCR beta sequencing. Genomic DNA extraction from the blood cell samples was performed with the Qiagen DNeasy Blood Extraction Kit. Clipping removes 7 bases from V and 7 bases from J, with 7 as the unmatched junction base count. The CDR3 contains 14 residues, cysteine and phenylalanine counted. The kept DNA is CDR3 alone, 42 bases in frame from the first base. CDR1 and CDR2, per the germline V gene, are SGHRS and YFSETQ.

The sequenced material came from PBMCs. This clonotype originated in a young man in good health and CMV-seronegative. Recombination joined TRBV5-1 with TRBJ2-7, and 14 junction bases match TRBD2. The nucleotide sequence reads TGCGCCAGCGGGACTAGCGGGAGCCCCCCTGAGCAGTACTTC. Translated, it reads CASGTSGSPPEQYF.